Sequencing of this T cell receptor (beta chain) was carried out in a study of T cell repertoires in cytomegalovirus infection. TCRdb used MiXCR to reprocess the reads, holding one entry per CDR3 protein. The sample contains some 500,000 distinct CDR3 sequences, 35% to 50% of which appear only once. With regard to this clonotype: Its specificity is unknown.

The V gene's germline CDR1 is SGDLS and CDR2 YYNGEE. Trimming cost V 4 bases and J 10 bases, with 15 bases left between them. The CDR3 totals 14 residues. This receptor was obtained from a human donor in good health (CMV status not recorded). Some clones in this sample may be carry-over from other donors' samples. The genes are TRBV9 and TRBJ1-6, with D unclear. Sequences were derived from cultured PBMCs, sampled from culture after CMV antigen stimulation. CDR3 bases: TGTGCCAGCAGCCCAGGCTCAGAGAACTCACCCCTCCACTTT. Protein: CASSPGSENSPLHF.